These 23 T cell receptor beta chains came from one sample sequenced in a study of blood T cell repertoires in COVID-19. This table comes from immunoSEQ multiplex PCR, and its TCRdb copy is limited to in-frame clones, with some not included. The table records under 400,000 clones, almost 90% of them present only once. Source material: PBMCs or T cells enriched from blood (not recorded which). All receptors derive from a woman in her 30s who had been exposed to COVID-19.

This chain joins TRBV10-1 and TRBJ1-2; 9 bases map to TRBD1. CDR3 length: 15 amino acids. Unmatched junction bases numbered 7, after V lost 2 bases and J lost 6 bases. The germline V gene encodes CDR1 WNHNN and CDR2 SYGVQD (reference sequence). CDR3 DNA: TGCGCCAGCAGTGAGCCTGGACAGGGGCTCGATGGCTACACCTTC. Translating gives CASSEPGQGLDGYTF.

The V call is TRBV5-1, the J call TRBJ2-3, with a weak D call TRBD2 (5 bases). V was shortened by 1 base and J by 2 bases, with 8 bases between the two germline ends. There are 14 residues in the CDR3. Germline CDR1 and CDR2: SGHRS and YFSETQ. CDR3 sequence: CASSLWEPTDTQYF. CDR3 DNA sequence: TGCGCCAGCAGCTTGTGGGAGCCCACAGATACGCAGTATTTT.

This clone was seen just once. CDR3 in amino acids: CASRELAGNSYEQYF. The CDR3 coding sequence is TGTGCCAGCAGAGAACTAGCGGGGAACTCCTACGAGCAGTACTTC. The chain is built from TRBV6-6 and TRBJ2-7; 10 positions match TRBD2. Germline CDR1 is MNHNY and CDR2 is SVGAGI (reference sequence). Losses at the gene ends were 6 bases for V and 0 bases for J; bases not matched to a gene: 5. CDR3 size: 15 residues.

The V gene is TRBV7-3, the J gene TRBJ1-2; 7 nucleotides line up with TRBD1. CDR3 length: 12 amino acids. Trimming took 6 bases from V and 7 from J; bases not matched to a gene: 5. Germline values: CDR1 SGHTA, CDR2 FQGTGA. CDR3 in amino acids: CASRGQAFGYTF. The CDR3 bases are TGTGCCAGCAGAGGACAGGCCTTTGGCTACACCTTC. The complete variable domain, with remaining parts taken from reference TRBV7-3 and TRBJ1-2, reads GAGVSQTPSNKVTEKGKYVELRCDPISGHTALYWYRQSLGQGPEFLIYFQGTGAADDSGLPNDRFFAVRPEGSVSTLKIQRTERGDSAVYLCASRGQAFGYTFGSGTRLTVV.

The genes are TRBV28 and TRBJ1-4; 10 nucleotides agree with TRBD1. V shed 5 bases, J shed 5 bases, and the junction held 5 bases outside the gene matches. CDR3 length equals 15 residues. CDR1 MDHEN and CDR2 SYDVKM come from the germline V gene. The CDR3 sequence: CASSQTGGLNEKLFF. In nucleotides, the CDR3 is TGTGCCAGCAGTCAGACAGGGGGCCTGAATGAAAAACTGTTTTTT.

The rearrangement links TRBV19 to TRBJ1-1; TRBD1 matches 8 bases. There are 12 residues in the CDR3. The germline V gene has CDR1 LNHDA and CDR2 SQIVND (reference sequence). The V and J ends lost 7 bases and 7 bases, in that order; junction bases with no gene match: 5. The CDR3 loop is CASTSGGNEAFF. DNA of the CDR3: TGTGCCAGTACATCAGGGGGCAATGAAGCTTTCTTT. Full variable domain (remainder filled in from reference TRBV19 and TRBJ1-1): DGGITQSPKYLFRKEGQNVTLSCEQNLNHDAMYWYRQDPGQGLRLIYYSQIVNDFQKGDIAEGYSVSREKKESFPLTVTSAQKNPTAFYLCASTSGGNEAFFGQGTRLTVV.

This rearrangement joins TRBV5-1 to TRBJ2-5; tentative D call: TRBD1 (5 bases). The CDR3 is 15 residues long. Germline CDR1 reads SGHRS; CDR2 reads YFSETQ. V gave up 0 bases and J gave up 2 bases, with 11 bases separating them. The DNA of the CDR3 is TGCGCCAGCAGCTTGGCCAAGGCAGGGCAAGAGACCCAGTACTTC. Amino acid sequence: CASSLAKAGQETQYF.

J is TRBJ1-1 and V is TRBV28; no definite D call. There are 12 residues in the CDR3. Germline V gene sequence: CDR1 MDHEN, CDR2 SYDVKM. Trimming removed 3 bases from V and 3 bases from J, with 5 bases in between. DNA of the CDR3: TGTGCCAGCAGTTTTTATGACACTGAAGCTTTCTTT. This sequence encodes CASSFYDTEAFF.

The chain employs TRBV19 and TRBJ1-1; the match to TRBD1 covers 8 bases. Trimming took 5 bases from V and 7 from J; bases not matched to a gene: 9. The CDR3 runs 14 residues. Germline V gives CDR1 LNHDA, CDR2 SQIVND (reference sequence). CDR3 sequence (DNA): TGTGCCAGTAGTCCCTCCTGGGGGACAGGTGAAGCTTTCTTT. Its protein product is CASSPSWGTGEAFF.

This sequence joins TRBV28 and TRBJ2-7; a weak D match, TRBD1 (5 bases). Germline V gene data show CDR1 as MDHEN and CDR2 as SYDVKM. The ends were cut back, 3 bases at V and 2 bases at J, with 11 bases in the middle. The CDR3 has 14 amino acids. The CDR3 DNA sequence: TGTGCCAGCAGTTTTCAGGGCGCAACCTACGAGCAGTACTTC. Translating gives CASSFQGATYEQYF.

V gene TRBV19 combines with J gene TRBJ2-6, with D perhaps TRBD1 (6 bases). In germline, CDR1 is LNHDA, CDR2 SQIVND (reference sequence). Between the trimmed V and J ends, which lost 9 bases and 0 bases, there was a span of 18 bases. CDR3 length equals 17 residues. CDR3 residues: CASNPLGATSGANVLTF. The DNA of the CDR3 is TGTGCCAGCAACCCCTTGGGGGCAACCTCTGGGGCCAACGTCCTGACTTTC. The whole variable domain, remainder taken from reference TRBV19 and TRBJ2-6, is DGGITQSPKYLFRKEGQNVTLSCEQNLNHDAMYWYRQDPGQGLRLIYYSQIVNDFQKGDIAEGYSVSREKKESFPLTVTSAQKNPTAFYLCASNPLGATSGANVLTFGAGSRLTVL.

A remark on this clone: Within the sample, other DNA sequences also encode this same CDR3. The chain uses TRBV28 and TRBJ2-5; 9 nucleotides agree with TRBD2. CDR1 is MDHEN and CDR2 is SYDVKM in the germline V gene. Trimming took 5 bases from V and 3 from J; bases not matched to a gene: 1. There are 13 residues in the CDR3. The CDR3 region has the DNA TGTGCCAGCAGTCCTAGCGGGGAAGAGACCCAGTACTTC. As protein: CASSPSGEETQYF.

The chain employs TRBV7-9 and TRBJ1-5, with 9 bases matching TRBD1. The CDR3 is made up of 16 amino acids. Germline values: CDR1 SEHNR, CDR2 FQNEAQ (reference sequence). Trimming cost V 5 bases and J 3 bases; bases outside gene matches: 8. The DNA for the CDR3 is TGTGCCAGCAGCCCAAGTACAGGGGGCCCCAATCAGCCCCAGCATTTT. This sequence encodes CASSPSTGGPNQPQHF.

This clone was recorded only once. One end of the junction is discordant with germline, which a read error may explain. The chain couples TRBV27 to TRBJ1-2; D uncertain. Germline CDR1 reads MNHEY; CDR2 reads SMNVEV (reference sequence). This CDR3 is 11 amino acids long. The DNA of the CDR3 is TGTGCCAGCGGTCCGGAGATGCCTCGAGCCTTC. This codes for CASGPEMPRAF.

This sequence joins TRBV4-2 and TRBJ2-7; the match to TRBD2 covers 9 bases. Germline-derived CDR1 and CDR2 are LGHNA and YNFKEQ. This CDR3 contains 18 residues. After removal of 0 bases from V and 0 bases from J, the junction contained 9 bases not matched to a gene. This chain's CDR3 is CASSQDVTSGFSSYEQYF. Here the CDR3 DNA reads TGTGCCAGCAGCCAAGATGTGACTAGCGGCTTCAGCTCCTACGAGCAGTACTTC.

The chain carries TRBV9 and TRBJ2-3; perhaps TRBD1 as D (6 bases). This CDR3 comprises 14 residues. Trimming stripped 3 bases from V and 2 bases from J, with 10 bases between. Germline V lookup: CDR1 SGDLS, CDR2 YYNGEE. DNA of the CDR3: TGTGCCAGCAGCGCCGGACAGAACACAGATACGCAGTATTTT. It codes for CASSAGQNTDTQYF.

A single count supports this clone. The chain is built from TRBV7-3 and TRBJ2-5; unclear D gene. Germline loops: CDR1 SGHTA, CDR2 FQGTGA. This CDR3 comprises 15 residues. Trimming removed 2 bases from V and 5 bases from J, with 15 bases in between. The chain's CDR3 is CASSLSPNNAETQYF. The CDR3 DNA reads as TGTGCCAGCAGCTTATCACCTAATAACGCGGAGACCCAGTACTTC.

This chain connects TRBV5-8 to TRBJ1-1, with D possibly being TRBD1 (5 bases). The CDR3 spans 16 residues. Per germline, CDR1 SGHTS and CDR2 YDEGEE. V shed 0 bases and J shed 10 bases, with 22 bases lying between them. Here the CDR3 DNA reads TGTGCCAGCAGCTTGGGCGGGGGGGTGTGGAGTATGAGAGCTTTCTTT. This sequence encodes CASSLGGGVWSMRAFF.

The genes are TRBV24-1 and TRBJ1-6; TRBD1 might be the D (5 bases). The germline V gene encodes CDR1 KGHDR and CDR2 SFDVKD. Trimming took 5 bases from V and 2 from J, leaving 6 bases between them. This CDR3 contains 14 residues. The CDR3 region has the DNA TGTGCCACCAGTGGGGGCGCCTATAATTCACCCCTCCACTTT. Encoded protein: CATSGGAYNSPLHF.

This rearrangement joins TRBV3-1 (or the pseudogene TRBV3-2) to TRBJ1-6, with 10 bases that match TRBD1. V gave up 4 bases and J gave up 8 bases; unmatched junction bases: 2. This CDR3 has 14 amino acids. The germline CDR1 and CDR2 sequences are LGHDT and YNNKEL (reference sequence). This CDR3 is CASSLGTGDSPLHF. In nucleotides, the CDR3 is TGTGCCAGCAGCCTCGGGACAGGGGATTCACCCCTCCACTTT.

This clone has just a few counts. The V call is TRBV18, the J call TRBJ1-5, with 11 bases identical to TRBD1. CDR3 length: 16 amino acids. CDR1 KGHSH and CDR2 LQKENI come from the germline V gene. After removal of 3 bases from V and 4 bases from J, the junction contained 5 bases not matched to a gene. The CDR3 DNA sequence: TGTGCCAGCTCACCGACCGGGACAGGGGGGAATCAGCCCCAGCATTTT. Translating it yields CASSPTGTGGNQPQHF.

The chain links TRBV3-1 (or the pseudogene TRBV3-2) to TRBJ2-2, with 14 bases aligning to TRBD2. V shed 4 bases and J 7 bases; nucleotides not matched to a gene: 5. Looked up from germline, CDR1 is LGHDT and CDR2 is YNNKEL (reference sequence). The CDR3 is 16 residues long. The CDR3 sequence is CASSPTSGRAGGELFF. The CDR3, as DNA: TGTGCCAGCAGCCCGACTAGCGGGAGGGCCGGCGGGGAGCTGTTTTTT.

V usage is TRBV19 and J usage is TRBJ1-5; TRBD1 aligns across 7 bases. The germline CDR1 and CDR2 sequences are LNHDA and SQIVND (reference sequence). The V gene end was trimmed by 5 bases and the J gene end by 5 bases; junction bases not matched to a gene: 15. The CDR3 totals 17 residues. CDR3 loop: CASSPPPTGSFDQPQHF. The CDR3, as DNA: TGTGCCAGTAGTCCGCCGCCGACAGGGTCGTTCGATCAGCCCCAGCATTTT.